The 27 T cell receptor delta chains below were found in one sample sequenced in a study of γδ T cells in repeated Plasmodium falciparum infection. Vgamma9/Vdelta2+ and Vdelta2-negative gammadelta T cells were flow-sorted from PBMC for bulk sequencing. TCRdb called clones anew from the multiplex PCR reads with CATT. Here the sample spans about 93,000 delta-chain clones, less than 1% being singletons. The material sequenced was gamma-delta T cells from blood. All receptors come from a pool of human donors (malaria-infected and uninfected, not separated).

Comments on this clone: This DNA translates differently at residue 12 from the TCRdb protein, which is that of a much larger clone; a read error is likely, and the protein shown is the DNA's own translation. V gene TRDV2 combines with J gene TRDJ1; D unclear. TCRdb does not report a J gene; here it was assigned by matching the DNA to germline references. Germline V CDR1 and CDR2: GEAIGNYY, EKD. Trimming left V 2 bases short and J 1 base short, with 25 bases between. The CDR3 totals 19 residues. The CDR3, as DNA: TGTGCCTGTGACATTCGGAGGACTCCCGTGAAACGGGGCACCGATAAACTCATCTTT. Its protein product is CACDIRRTPVKRGTDKLIF.

There are a few counts of this clone. TCRdb shows a much larger clone's protein in place of this DNA's translation, and the two differ at residue 5, likely through a read error; the protein shown is translated from the DNA. The chain is built from TRDV2 and TRDJ1; tentative D call: TRDD3 (7 bases). Germline V lookup: CDR1 GEAIGNYY, CDR2 EKD. This CDR3 is 15 amino acids long. The V end was cut by 1 base, the J end by 3 bases, with 14 bases between. The CDR3 DNA reads TGTGCCTGTGACACTCTTCCTGGGGGGTCCGATAAACTCATCTTT. Residues: CACDTLPGGSDKLIF.

Notes on this clone: This likely stems from a read error, as it lies one base from a far larger clone. Other DNA sequences in the same sample also yield this CDR3. The chain joins TRDV1 to TRDJ1, with D tentatively TRDD2 or TRDD3 (7 bases each). Here the J gene came from matching the DNA to germline, since TCRdb omits it. Trimming shortened V by 6 bases and J by 3 bases, and 44 bases separated the two germline ends. In germline, CDR1 is TSWWSYY, CDR2 QGS. CDR3 length equals 24 residues. CDR3 in amino acids: CALGATPAFLGRGIRVGPPDKLIF. The CDR3 region has the DNA TGTGCTCTTGGAGCCACTCCGGCCTTCCTTGGGAGGGGGATTCGGGTTGGGCCTCCCGATAAACTCATCTTT.

To note about this clone: This DNA's translation and the protein TCRdb lists, from a much larger clone, do not match at residue 16, likely due to a read error; the protein shown is translated from the DNA. The chain uses TRDV1 and TRDJ1; D is possibly TRDD3 (6 bases). Germline matching of the DNA provided the J gene here, since TCRdb leaves it blank. The CDR3 sequence is 19 residues long. Trimming removed 0 bases at V and 10 bases at J, with 30 bases between. Germline V gives CDR1 TSWWSYY, CDR2 QGS. CDR3 in amino acids: CALGELPRLGLLNYLRLIF. For the CDR3, the DNA is TGTGCTCTTGGGGAACTGCCGAGGCTGGGGTTACTAAACTACCTGAGACTCATCTTT.

Concerning this clone itself: This is likely an artifact of a read error, given a far larger clone one base away. The sample holds other DNA sequences that translate to the same CDR3. This chain uses TRDV2 with TRDJ1; 10 positions match TRDD3. The J gene, left out of TCRdb, was set here by checking the DNA against germline. There are 19 residues in the CDR3. In germline, CDR1 is GEAIGNYY, CDR2 EKD. The J segment lost 1 base and the V segment lost 3 bases, leaving 16 bases of the junction unmatched. The CDR3: CACDPLTNTGGFSTDKLIF. The CDR3 DNA reads TGTGCCTGTGACCCTCTAACCAATACTGGGGGATTCTCCACCGATAAACTCATCTTT.

Note on this clone: Translating this DNA gives a protein that differs at residue 5 from the TCRdb one, which belongs to a much larger clone; a read error is likely, and the protein shown is this translation. The chain combines TRDV1 with TRDJ2; D is possibly TRDD3 (5 bases). Here the J gene came from matching the DNA to germline, since TCRdb omits it. This CDR3 has 24 residues. The germline V gene has CDR1 TSWWSYY and CDR2 QGS. CDR3 loop: CALGKLESGPRPFWDSTLTAQLFF. The CDR3 nucleotides are TGTGCTCTTGGGAAACTAGAGTCCGGCCCAAGGCCCTTTTGGGATTCAACTTTGACAGCACAACTCTTCTTT.

As regards this clone: A single base is all that separates this from a far larger clone, so a read error is likely. This chain connects TRDV1 to TRDJ1, with 13 bases fitting TRDD3. As TCRdb names no J gene, one was assigned here on the basis of a DNA match to germline. The CDR3 totals 23 residues. Germline CDR1 reads TSWWSYY; CDR2 reads QGS. V lost 0 bases, J lost 1 base, and 20 bases stayed unmatched. This CDR3 reads CALGELERPVLGDTLGGTDKLIF. The CDR3 DNA follows: TGTGCTCTTGGGGAACTCGAGAGGCCAGTACTGGGGGATACGCTCGGGGGCACCGATAAACTCATCTTT.

This clone was counted many times. The TCRdb protein, from a much larger clone, departs from this DNA's translation at residue 12, likely by read error; the protein shown derives from the DNA. This chain uses TRDV2 with TRDJ1; 9 bases are shared with TRDD3. No J gene was available from TCRdb, and it was assigned here by a germline match of the DNA. Germline CDR1 GEAIGNYY, CDR2 EKD. V trimming: 0 bases; J trimming: 0 bases; junction bases outside the gene matches: 13. This CDR3 has 19 residues. CDR3 in amino acids: CACDTVGTGGPRYTDKLIF. CDR3 in DNA: TGTGCCTGTGACACCGTTGGTACTGGGGGACCAAGGTACACCGATAAACTCATCTTT.

This clone was detected many times. The chain recombines TRDV2 with TRDJ3, with D tentatively TRDD3 (5 bases). The CDR3 consists of 18 residues. In germline, CDR1 is GEAIGNYY, CDR2 EKD. The V end lost 1 base, the J end lost 2 bases, and 14 bases lay between the germline ends. CDR3 sequence (DNA): TGTGCCTGTGACACTGGGGCCTATACCACCTGGGACACCCGACAGATGTTTTTC. Protein product: CACDTGAYTTWDTRQMFF.

To note about this clone: One base separates it from a far larger clone, so it is likely a read error. Distinct nucleotide sequences in the sample also encode this CDR3. The chain recombines TRDV2 with TRDJ1; no definite D call. The J gene is absent in TCRdb and was assigned here via DNA matching to germline. The length of the CDR3 is 16 residues. The V gene's germline CDR1 is GEAIGNYY and CDR2 EKD. CDR3 residues: CACDTVGDAYTDKLIF. The CDR3 DNA sequence: TGTGCATGTGACACCGTCGGAGACGCGTACACCGATAAACTCATCTTT.

Ten or more counts support this clone. This chain's CDR3 is CALGELGLSYGSLGPPGDKLIF. The CDR3, as DNA: TGTGCTCTTGGGGAACTTGGCCTTTCCTACGGTTCACTGGGGCCTCCGGGGGATAAACTCATCTTT. This rearrangement joins TRDV1 to TRDJ1, with D perhaps TRDD2 or TRDD3 (7 bases each). CDR1 and CDR2 from the germline V gene are TSWWSYY and QGS. The CDR3 totals 22 residues. V shed 0 bases and J shed 5 bases, with 34 bases lying between them.

In regard to this clone: TCRdb's entry gives the protein of a much larger clone, which mismatches this DNA's translation at residue 7, likely from a read error; the protein reported here is translated from the DNA. V gene TRDV1 combines with J gene TRDJ1; 8 bases are shared with TRDD3. The V and J ends lost 5 bases and 0 bases, in that order; junction bases with no gene match: 17. Germline V CDR1 and CDR2: TSWWSYY, QGS. The CDR3 has 19 amino acids. CDR3 sequence (DNA): TGTGCTCTTGGGCCATTCCCACGAGGGATACGGGTCTACACCGATAAACTCATCTTT. Translated: CALGPFPRGIRVYTDKLIF.

A note on this clone: The protein in TCRdb stems from a much larger clone and differs at residue 10 from this DNA's translation, likely a read error; here the protein is translated from the DNA. The chain has TRDV1 and TRDJ1, with a tentative D call TRDD2 (5 bases). V lost 3 bases, J lost 0 bases, and 32 bases lay in between. The V gene's germline CDR1 is TSWWSYY and CDR2 QGS. This CDR3 has 22 residues. CDR3 sequence reads: CALGDLPRRERTSLTYTDKLIF. DNA for the CDR3: TGTGCTCTTGGGGATCTTCCCAGAAGGGAACGTACATCGTTAACTTACACCGATAAACTCATCTTT.

Concerning this clone: A single base is all that separates this from a far larger clone, so a read error is likely. Other DNA variants within this sample encode the same CDR3. The chain joins TRDV1 to TRDJ1, with TRDD3 matching 9 bases. The CDR3 loop spans 22 amino acids. V gave up 3 bases and J gave up 4 bases; unmatched junction bases: 27. Germline V lookup: CDR1 TSWWSYY, CDR2 QGS. The DNA for the CDR3 is TGTGCTCTTGGGGACCGTAACCTCCCTACGATGGGGATACGCGGGGGGAACGATAAACTCATCTTT. As protein: CALGDRNLPTMGIRGGNDKLIF.

Comments on this clone: Only one base separates this from a far larger clonotype, so it likely reflects a read error. Different DNA sequences within this sample yield the same CDR3. The rearrangement joins TRDV2 to TRDJ1; 13 nucleotides line up with TRDD3. The J gene comes from matching the DNA to germline here; TCRdb lacks it. CDR3 length: 20 amino acids. The ends lost 7 bases at V and 0 bases at J; junction bases unmatched: 19. CDR1 is GEAIGNYY and CDR2 is EKD in the germline V gene. The chain's CDR3 is CACDSGYWGIRGENTDKLIF. The DNA of the CDR3 is TGTGCCTGCGACTCCGGGTACTGGGGGATACGCGGGGAAAACACCGATAAACTCATCTTT.

Of note for this clone: A read error likely explains why the TCRdb protein, taken from a much larger clone, differs from this DNA's translation at residue 6; the protein shown is translated from the DNA. The chain is built from TRDV2 and TRDJ1; 7 bases are shared with TRDD3. CDR1 and CDR2 from the germline V gene are GEAIGNYY and EKD. The length of the CDR3 is 18 residues. Here the CDR3 DNA reads TGTGCCTGCGACACTAGGGCCTGGGGGGGGCCCACAACCGATAAACTCATCTTT. Translated: CACDTRAWGGPTTDKLIF.

A few counts support this clone. A far bigger clonotype differs at one base, so this is likely a read error. The same CDR3 arises from other DNA sequences in this sample as well. The V gene is TRDV1, the J gene TRDJ1; TRDD3 matches 7 bases. This CDR3 spans 19 amino acids. The trim removed 5 bases at V and 0 bases at J, leaving 18 bases unmatched. CDR1 is TSWWSYY and CDR2 is QGS in the germline V gene. In nucleotides, the CDR3 is TGTGCTCTTGGGTCCTGCAAGTGGGGGACCCGGGGGTACACCGATAAACTCATCTTT. This gives the protein CALGSCKWGTRGYTDKLIF.

In this sample, this clone turned up many times. This sequence joins TRDV2 and TRDJ3; no firm D call. In the absence of a J gene in TCRdb, the DNA was matched to germline to assign it here. V shed 3 bases and J shed 3 bases, with 20 bases lying between them. The CDR3 length is 19 residues. Germline values: CDR1 GEAIGNYY, CDR2 EKD. The CDR3 DNA reads as TGTGCCTGTGACGGGGCCGGGTCTCAAAGGGACTGGGACACCCGACAGATGTTTTTC. Its protein product is CACDGAGSQRDWDTRQMFF.

Turning to this clone: This DNA's translation and the protein TCRdb lists, from a much larger clone, do not match at residue 9, likely due to a read error; the protein shown is translated from the DNA. The chain recombines TRDV2 with TRDJ1; 9 positions agree with TRDD3. TCRdb lists no J gene, so it was determined here by aligning the DNA to germline. The junction had 9 bases not matched to a gene; V was cut back by 3 bases and J by 2 bases. Looked up from germline, CDR1 is GEAIGNYY and CDR2 is EKD. This CDR3 comprises 16 residues. CDR3: CACDSVLGEGTDKLIF. Written as DNA, the CDR3 is TGTGCCTGTGACTCCGTACTGGGGGAAGGAACCGATAAACTCATCTTT.

This clone showed up just a few times. This probably arose from a read error, given a far larger clone one base away. Other DNA variants within this sample encode the same CDR3. V and J are TRDV1 and TRDJ1; TRDD3 agrees at 12 bases. The J gene was missing in TCRdb and was found by matching the end of the DNA to germline. The CDR3 spans 24 residues. Germline CDR1 and CDR2: TSWWSYY and QGS. The CDR3 bases are TGTGCCCTTGGGGAACTCCCCTACCCTAACTGGGGGATACTACGTGAGCGCAGAAGAAATAAACTCATCTTT. Protein sequence: CALGELPYPNWGILRERRRNKLIF.

This clone occurred a few times. With a far larger clone one base away, a read error is the likely cause. This sample includes further DNA sequences coding for the same CDR3. V is TRDV2 and J is TRDJ1, with 12 bases aligning to TRDD3. The length of the CDR3 is 19 residues. Germline CDR1 reads GEAIGNYY; CDR2 reads EKD. With V trimmed by 0 bases and J by 3 bases, 13 bases remained unmatched. DNA for the CDR3: TGTGCCTGTGACACCGTCCCTGGGGGATACGCGGGAGTACCCGATAAACTCATCTTT. Protein product: CACDTVPGGYAGVPDKLIF.

This clone was counted a few times. The protein in TCRdb stems from a much larger clone and differs at residue 3 from this DNA's translation, likely a read error; here the protein is translated from the DNA. This chain links TRDV2 with TRDJ1; no firm D call. TCRdb lists no J gene, so it was determined here by aligning the DNA to germline. The CDR3 runs 19 residues. Germline lookup yields CDR1 GEAIGNYY and CDR2 EKD. This chain's CDR3 is CARDTRPRPGVLYTDKLIF. CDR3 nucleotide sequence: TGTGCCCGTGACACTCGTCCCAGACCAGGGGTGCTGTACACCGATAAACTCATCTTT.

A remark on this clone: A far bigger clonotype differs at one base, so this is likely a read error. The same CDR3 can be traced to other DNA sequences in this sample. The rearrangement uses TRDV1 and TRDJ1; 10 bases are shared with TRDD3. V was clipped by 5 bases and J by 0 bases; unmatched bases: 33. Looked up from germline, CDR1 is TSWWSYY and CDR2 is QGS. The CDR3 extends over 25 amino acids. As DNA, the CDR3 is TGTGCTCTTGGGACTCAAGGCCTTTCTCCTTTTTTCTGGGGGATAACATCTGGATACACCGATAAACTCATCTTT. This sequence encodes CALGTQGLSPFFWGITSGYTDKLIF.

The sample holds many counts of this clone. The TCRdb protein comes from a much larger clone and disagrees with this DNA's translation at residue 11, likely due to a read error; the protein given here is derived from the DNA. The genes are TRDV2 and TRDJ1; TRDD3 matches 8 bases. Since TCRdb gives no J gene, matching the DNA to germline was used here to assign it. CDR1 GEAIGNYY and CDR2 EKD come from the germline V gene. This CDR3 region has 17 residues. Losses at the gene ends were 0 bases for V and 2 bases for J; bases not matched to a gene: 10. This CDR3 is CACDTGLGDAATDKLIF. In DNA form, the CDR3 reads TGTGCCTGTGACACCGGGCTGGGGGACGCAGCGACCGATAAACTCATCTTT.

This clone came up many times. This sequence is one base from a far larger clone and is likely a read error. Within the sample, other DNA sequences also encode this same CDR3. This chain connects TRDV2 to TRDJ1; 12 bases fit TRDD3. Here the J gene was assigned by germline matching of the DNA, as TCRdb has none. CDR3 size: 18 residues. CDR1 is GEAIGNYY, CDR2 EKD, per germline. V shed 7 bases and J 0 bases; nucleotides not matched to a gene: 14. CDR3 DNA: TGTGCCTGCGACCGCTGCGTACTGGGGGATACTTACACCGATAAACTCATCTTT. Its protein product is CACDRCVLGDTYTDKLIF.

This clone was picked up a small number of times. Translating this DNA gives a protein that differs at residue 6 from the TCRdb one, which belongs to a much larger clone; a read error is likely, and the protein shown is this translation. The chain couples TRDV1 to TRDJ1; TRDD3 aligns across 12 bases. CDR3 length equals 18 residues. Germline lookup yields CDR1 TSWWSYY and CDR2 QGS. V lost 4 bases to trimming and J lost 4 bases; unmatched junction nucleotides: 13. The CDR3 loop is CALGGASHWGILGDKLIF. The DNA for the CDR3 is TGTGCTCTTGGGGGCGCCTCGCACTGGGGGATACTTGGCGATAAACTCATCTTT.

This clone was seen ten or more times. The protein given by TCRdb reflects a much larger clone and differs at residue 3 from this DNA's translation, likely from a read error; the protein shown is the DNA's translation. The chain combines TRDV2 with TRDJ1, with 12 bases fitting TRDD3. TCRdb lists no J gene, so it was determined here by aligning the DNA to germline. This CDR3 spans 17 amino acids. The germline V gene has CDR1 GEAIGNYY and CDR2 EKD. The CDR3 reads CARDTVGLGDTTDKLIF. Written as DNA, the CDR3 is TGTGCCCGTGACACCGTAGGACTGGGGGATACAACCGATAAACTCATCTTT.